This is a list of T cell receptor beta chains from one sample in a study of human T cells and chemical hapten exposure. TCRdb re-called the 5' RACE reads with MiXCR, one entry per CDR3 protein. Here the sample spans roughly 82,000 distinct CDR3 sequences, approximately 16% being singletons. The source is a female donor in good health. Both conserved end residues are part of each CDR3.

V gene	J gene	CDR3 protein
TRBV20-1	TRBJ1-3	CSATMTDGNTIYF
TRBV12-3/TRBV12-4	TRBJ1-4	CASSLYGRGGEKLFF
TRBV9	TRBJ2-1	CASSPSLAGGPWDEQFF
TRBV2	TRBJ2-2	CASSEWTGELFF
TRBV6-2/TRBV6-3	TRBJ1-5	CASSYLGGSNQPQHF
TRBV7-8	TRBJ2-1	CASSLEEGRMQFF
TRBV12-3/TRBV12-4	TRBJ2-7	CASSSVAGVTYEQYF
TRBV7-9	TRBJ1-6	CASSLTGLNSPLHF
TRBV12-3/TRBV12-4	TRBJ1-5	CASSSRGGFHQPQHF
TRBV29-1	TRBJ1-1	CSAQGQAWTEAFF
TRBV7-8	TRBJ2-7	CASLLVGASGSQEYF
TRBV12-3/TRBV12-4	TRBJ1-5	CASSPSGQVQLAQHF
TRBV29-1	TRBJ2-3	CSVEDYRVAPDTQYF
TRBV20-1	TRBJ2-1	CSARAGGGATSEQFF
TRBV5-1	TRBJ2-7	CASSLAWDSYEQYF
TRBV20-1	TRBJ1-5	CSARETTPNQPQHF
TRBV7-9	TRBJ2-3	CASSLLWDRARTDTQYF
TRBV20-1	TRBJ1-5	CSALTDRVYSNQPQHF
TRBV12-3/TRBV12-4	TRBJ1-2	CASSLGLTLEVYGYTF
TRBV4-3	TRBJ2-2	CASSQQPTGELFF
TRBV6-2/TRBV6-3	TRBJ2-3	CASSYSAEPDTQYF
TRBV6-1	TRBJ1-6	CASSEIRSYNSPLHF
TRBV30	TRBJ1-1	CAWSVGGGINTEAFF
TRBV5-1	TRBJ1-1	CASSTTNTEAFF
TRBV5-1	TRBJ2-3	CASSPWTSGRRLFDTQYF
TRBV5-1	TRBJ1-4	CASSSRTLLTGSEGKLFF
TRBV6-6	TRBJ2-3	CASSYTASGPSTDTQYF
TRBV28	TRBJ2-7	CASSFQGIPYEQYF
TRBV7-9	TRBJ2-3	CASSLAEDTQYF
TRBV20-1	TRBJ1-1	CSVRTTEAFF
TRBV20-1	TRBJ2-1	CSASWREGGTYNEQFF
TRBV5-5	TRBJ2-1	CASSLDPGRGYNEQFF
TRBV30	TRBJ2-7	CAWSVRGDRGNYEQYF
TRBV12-3/TRBV12-4	TRBJ2-7	CASSRGQGSYEQYF
TRBV5-1	TRBJ1-1	CASSRDPGTEAFF
TRBV29-1	TRBJ1-1	CSAMNTEAFF
TRBV20-1	TRBJ1-5	CSAFGPGNQPQHF
TRBV6-5	TRBJ2-7	CASSYSIWGLIYEQYF
TRBV12-3/TRBV12-4	TRBJ1-1	CASSSRGTEAFF
TRBV6-2/TRBV6-3	TRBJ1-5	CASSYGGAGNQPQHF
TRBV11-2	TRBJ1-6	CASSLDPNNSPLHF
TRBV9	TRBJ2-4	CASSAGPSGGLNIQYF
TRBV30	TRBJ1-1	CAWSVGRMNTEAFF
TRBV9	TRBJ2-7	CASSPSIRAYEQYF
TRBV20-1	TRBJ1-5	CSADETGRNQPQHF
TRBV20-1	TRBJ2-7	CSASGRVGSYEQYF
TRBV3-1	TRBJ2-2	CASSQGERLANTGELFF
TRBV6-5	TRBJ1-6	CASSYTPEGGSSPLHF
TRBV12-3/TRBV12-4	TRBJ2-1	CASSFSAGAGNEQFF
TRBV5-1	TRBJ1-1	CASSFNQGTEAFF
TRBV5-1	TRBJ1-1	CASRVISSTEAFF
TRBV29-1	TRBJ1-1	CSALTGGTEAFF
TRBV7-2	TRBJ1-1	CASSLVIGGVKTEAFF
TRBV6-2/TRBV6-3	TRBJ1-2	CASAVGRGYTF